This TCR beta chain is from a study of blood T cell repertoires in COVID-19. For the study at large: In each case, the material was cDNA or gDNA derived from T cells, B-cell-depleted T cells, or PBMCs.

The CDR3 loop spans 16 amino acids. Per germline, CDR1 SGHNT and CDR2 YYREEE (reference sequence). V lost 1 base to trimming and J lost 1 base; unmatched junction nucleotides: 4. The table came from immunoSEQ multiplex PCR; TCRdb's copy has only in-frame clones and leaves some out. The repertoire holds about 70,000 clones, with about 86% as singletons. This TCR derives from a human donor in a cohort sampled during active COVID-19. The sample taken for sequencing was peripheral blood. The V gene is TRBV5-4, the J gene TRBJ2-5, with 10 bases that match TRBD2. CDR3 sequence reads: CASSLRSSGGQETQYF. CDR3 sequence (DNA): TGTGCCAGCAGCTTGAGGTCTAGCGGGGGCCAAGAGACCCAGTACTTC.